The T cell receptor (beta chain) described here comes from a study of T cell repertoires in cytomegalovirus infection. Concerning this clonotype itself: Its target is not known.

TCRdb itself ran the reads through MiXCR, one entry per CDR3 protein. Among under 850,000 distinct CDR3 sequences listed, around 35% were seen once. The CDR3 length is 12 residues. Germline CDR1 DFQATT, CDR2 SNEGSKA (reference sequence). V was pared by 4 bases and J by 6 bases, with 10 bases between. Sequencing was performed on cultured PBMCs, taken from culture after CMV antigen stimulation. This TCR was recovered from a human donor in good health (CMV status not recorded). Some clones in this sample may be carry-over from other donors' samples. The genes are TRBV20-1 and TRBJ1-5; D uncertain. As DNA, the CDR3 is TGCAGTGCTACAAGGGCCCCTCAGCCCCAGCATTTT. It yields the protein CSATRAPQPQHF.